A single sample gave rise to the 13 T cell receptor beta chains below, sequenced in a study of blood T cells in healthy people across ages. Together with a sample-barcoded 5' primer, a J-beta primer mix was included in a second PCR lasting about 6 to 11 cycles. Via MiXCR, TCRdb re-called the 5' RACE reads, giving one row per CDR3 protein. This table holds 650,000 to 800,000 distinct CDR3 sequences, around two fifths found once. Input material: blood. Receptors originate from a man aged 60 to 69 in good health.

J is TRBJ2-3 and V is TRBV20-1, with TRBD2 matching 8 bases. This CDR3 contains 15 residues. Germline V gene sequence: CDR1 DFQATT, CDR2 SNEGSKA (reference sequence). Trimming cost V 3 bases and J 3 bases; bases outside gene matches: 8. CDR3 nucleotides: TGCAGTGCTAGCTTCGGGGGGGCCGAAACAGATACGCAGTATTTT. It encodes CSASFGGAETDTQYF.

The genes are TRBV6-2 or TRBV6-3 and TRBJ1-5; TRBD1 is a possible D gene (6 bases). Germline CDR1 reads MNHEY; CDR2 reads SVGEGT. CDR3 length: 18 amino acids. The ends were cut back, 0 bases at V and 3 bases at J, with 18 bases in the middle. CDR3: CASSYSTTSGAINQPQHF. The CDR3 DNA reads as TGTGCCAGCAGTTACTCAACCACCTCAGGGGCCATCAATCAGCCCCAGCATTTT.

The CDR3: CASSTYGPNTEAFF. CDR3 DNA: TGTGCCAGCAGCACCTACGGTCCGAACACTGAAGCTTTCTTT. V is TRBV14 and J is TRBJ1-1, with D hard to call. The CDR3 length is 14 residues. V lost 5 bases and J lost 1, with 11 bases in between. From germline, CDR1 is SGHDN and CDR2 FVKESK.

The chain joins TRBV14 to TRBJ2-3; no reliable D call. This CDR3 has 12 amino acids. Germline V gene sequence: CDR1 SGHDN, CDR2 FVKESK. Trimming shortened V by 1 base and J by 9 bases, and 8 bases separated the two germline ends. DNA for the CDR3: TGTGCCAGCAGCCAAGTAGATACCACGCAGTATTTT. Its protein is CASSQVDTTQYF.

This clonotype was seen only once. The rearrangement joins TRBV2 to TRBJ1-1, with unresolved D. Germline V gives CDR1 SNHLY, CDR2 FYNNEI. This CDR3 is built from 11 residues. Trimming took off 7 bases at V and 8 bases at J, with 11 bases between the two ends. The DNA for the CDR3 is TGTGCCAGCAAGGGAAGCAGGGAAGCTTTCTTT. It specifies CASKGSREAFF.

Many counts were recorded for this clonotype. The chain combines TRBV20-1 with TRBJ1-2; no firm D call. Germline V gene sequence: CDR1 DFQATT, CDR2 SNEGSKA (reference sequence). The CDR3 loop spans 11 amino acids. With 0 bases removed from V and 10 bases from J, the gap between germline ends came to 9 bases. CDR3 sequence reads: CSARDRSDYTF. Written as DNA, the CDR3 is TGCAGTGCTAGAGACCGCAGTGACTACACCTTC.

The count of this clonotype is one. V gene TRBV20-1 combines with J gene TRBJ2-7, with D possibly matching TRBD2 (5 bases). Germline V gives CDR1 DFQATT, CDR2 SNEGSKA (reference sequence). This CDR3 has 14 residues. The V end lost 5 bases, the J end lost 5 bases, and 19 bases lay between the germline ends. CDR3 protein: CSALRTSLSDEQYF. Written as DNA, the CDR3 is TGCAGTGCTTTACGGACTTCCCTAAGCGACGAGCAGTACTTC.

The chain's CDR3 is CASSPDRGQGNEQFF. CDR3 in DNA: TGTGCCAGCAGTCCGGACAGGGGGCAAGGCAATGAGCAGTTCTTC. V gene TRBV3-1 combines with J gene TRBJ2-1; 11 bases match TRBD1. CDR1 LGHDT and CDR2 YNNKEL come from the germline V gene (reference sequence). CDR3 length: 15 residues. V dropped 6 bases and J dropped 6; count of bases not matched to a gene: 7.

Of note for this clonotype: Germline and junction disagree at one end, which may indicate a read error. This chain joins TRBV29-1 and TRBJ2-3; maybe TRBD2 (5 bases). The CDR3 runs to 14 residues. Germline loops: CDR1 SQVTM, CDR2 ANQGSEA. CDR3 protein: CSVEVGVRTDTRYF. CDR3 coding DNA: TGCAGCGTTGAGGTCGGGGTGCGCACAGATACGCGGTATTTT.

This clonotype has a handful of counts. The chain joins TRBV7-9 to TRBJ2-7; D gene unclear. Germline CDR1 SEHNR, CDR2 FQNEAQ (reference sequence). The V end was cut by 1 base, the J end by 5 bases, with 15 bases between. The CDR3 totals 15 residues. This chain's CDR3 is CASSLGTTKWNEQYF. The CDR3 DNA reads as TGTGCCAGCAGCTTAGGAACAACTAAGTGGAACGAGCAGTACTTC.

This clonotype has a single count. This chain joins TRBV2 and TRBJ2-4; TRBD1 matches at 7 bases. The V gene end was trimmed by 6 bases and the J gene end by 0 bases; junction bases not matched to a gene: 14. The CDR3 covers 18 residues. The V gene's germline CDR1 is SNHLY and CDR2 FYNNEI. The CDR3 region is CASSPGRERQGAKNIQYF. As DNA, the CDR3 is TGTGCCAGCAGCCCAGGACGAGAAAGACAGGGAGCCAAAAACATTCAGTACTTC.

The chain joins TRBV4-1 to TRBJ1-2; D gene ambiguous. This CDR3 contains 12 residues. The germline V gene has CDR1 MGHRA and CDR2 YSYEKL. V was trimmed by 6 bases and J by 3 bases, leaving 8 bases between them. The DNA for the CDR3 is TGCGCCAGCAGTTACGGGGACTATGGCTACACCTTC. It yields the protein CASSYGDYGYTF.

The chain employs TRBV12-3 or TRBV12-4 and TRBJ1-2; 10 positions agree with TRBD1. J gave up 3 bases and V 5 bases, and 6 bases lay outside the gene matches. The CDR3 covers 15 residues. CDR3: CASSTWGTGDYGYTF. For the CDR3, the DNA is TGTGCCAGCAGTACCTGGGGGACAGGGGACTATGGCTACACCTTC.